The clone carrying this T cell receptor beta chain has only one observation. What it binds is not known. A junction boundary mismatches the germline segment, possibly from a read error. From germline, CDR1 is SGDLS and CDR2 YYNGEE. This CDR3 contains 13 residues. This record comes from a study of identical twins. General study results and limits: Insertions were reduced in abundant cord blood beta clonotypes but not in memory repertoires. Excess twin sharing in beta out-of-frame sequences was weaker.

Each CDR3 protein is one row after TCRdb ran MiXCR on the 5' RACE reads. This sample yields about 1.7 million distinct CDR3 sequences, of which around 33% are seen a single time; about 0.25% belongs to the top ten. This sequence originates from a newborn girl in good health. Sample: cord blood. The rearrangement joins TRBV9 to TRBJ1-1; the D gene is possibly TRBD1 (6 bases). CDR3: CTSRQKGGTEAFF. DNA for the CDR3: TGTACCAGCAGACAGAAGGGGGGCACTGAAGCTTTCTTT.